This TCR beta chain was identified in a study of post-analysis software for immune sequencing data. Study-level background: Relapsing-remitting, secondary progressive and progressive-relapsing multiple sclerosis were all included among the disease courses.

Every TCR beta cDNA library bore unique molecular identifiers. TCRdb processed the PCR reads anew with MiXCR; each CDR3 protein has one entry. The data hold about 570,000 distinct CDR3 sequences, with under 40% observed a single time. Findings and limits, study-wide: When patients were compared with controls, 4 or 5 TRBV segments were more frequent, TRBV5-6, TRBV5-1 and TRBV20-1 among them.

Concerning this clonotype itself: The antigen is unknown.

CDR1 MDHEN and CDR2 SYDVKM come from the germline V gene. J lost 5 bases, V lost 5 bases, and 8 bases had no gene match. The CDR3 length is 15 residues. This TCR derives from a girl aged 2-17 years with multiple sclerosis. V gene TRBV28 combines with J gene TRBJ1-1, with 10 bases identical to TRBD1. The sample consisted of blood. Here the CDR3 DNA reads TGTGCCAGCAGTCGTACTGACAGGGGGCGGACTGAAGCTTTCTTT. It yields the protein CASSRTDRGRTEAFF.